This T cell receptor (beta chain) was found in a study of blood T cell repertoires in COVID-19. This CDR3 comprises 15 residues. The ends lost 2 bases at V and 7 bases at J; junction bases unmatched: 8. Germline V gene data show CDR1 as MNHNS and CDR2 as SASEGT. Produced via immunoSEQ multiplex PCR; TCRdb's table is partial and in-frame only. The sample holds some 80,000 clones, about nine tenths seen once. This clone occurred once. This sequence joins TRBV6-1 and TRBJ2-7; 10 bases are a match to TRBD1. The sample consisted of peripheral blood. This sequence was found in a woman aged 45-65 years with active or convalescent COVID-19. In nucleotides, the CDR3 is TGTGCCAGCAGTGAAAGGAGACAGGGGGCAAGGGAGCAGTACTTC. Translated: CASSERRQGAREQYF.